This T cell receptor (beta chain) was captured in a study of shared clonotypes between healthy human individuals. Regarding this clone: Its antigen is as yet unknown.

Repertoires were generated with immunoSEQ multiplex PCR, while TCRdb's copy carries only in-frame clones and drops some. The data contain roughly 300,000 clones, about 70% of them seen just once; the ten biggest clones take up more than 9%. Study-wide points: Compared with clonotypes that all four donors shared, non-shared clonotypes had lower generation probabilities. Only a few donors were included, so the genetic and exposure-history diversity represented was limited.

The source of this sequence is a man aged 25-40 years in good health. The sample comprised memory CD4+ T cells sorted from blood. As to subset: CD45RA-negative fraction.

The CDR3 sequence: CASSSRTRTNYGYTF. CDR3 nucleotide sequence: TGTGCCAGCAGTTCGCGGACACGCACTAACTATGGCTACACCTTC. The chain uses TRBV2 and TRBJ1-2; a possible D gene is TRBD1 (5 bases). Trimming left V 5 bases short and J 0 bases short, with 13 bases between. There are 15 residues in the CDR3. The germline CDR1 and CDR2 sequences are SNHLY and FYNNEI.